The 18 T cell receptor beta chains reported below all come from one sample, sequenced in a study of shared clonotypes between healthy human individuals (dated by TCRdb to the early 2020s). Receptors were amplified or captured by the immunoSEQ multiplex PCR assay. TCRdb took this table from immuneACCESS and kept in-frame rearrangements with V and J called. Such tables lack part of the clones; where checked against another copy, unresolved V genes explain under half of the gap, and the rest is unexplained. The sample yields some 2,100,000 clones; approximately 96% were counted once. The ten largest clones represent roughly 0.13% of the sample. Material for sequencing was naive CD4+ T cells sorted from blood. The cell subset or site label for this specimen denotes: CD45RA+ positively selected. These receptors came from a man between 18 and 35 years old in good health.

The genes are TRBV11-2 and TRBJ2-7, with 8 bases lining up with TRBD1. Germline V gene data show CDR1 as SGHAT and CDR2 as FQNNGV. V shed 5 bases, J shed 2 bases, and the junction held 5 bases outside the gene matches. This CDR3 is built from 14 residues. The CDR3 region has the DNA TGTGCCAGCAGCACTCGGACAGGGACCTACGAGCAGTACTTC. It translates to CASSTRTGTYEQYF.

The rearrangement links TRBV5-1 to TRBJ2-7; TRBD2 matches at 8 bases. V was clipped by 1 base and J by 7 bases; unmatched bases: 13. Germline assignment: CDR1 SGHRS and CDR2 YFSETQ. The CDR3 spans 16 residues. DNA of the CDR3: TGCGCCAGCAGCTTGAGTATAGGACTAGCTTCTGGAGAGCAGTACTTC. This codes for CASSLSIGLASGEQYF.

The chain employs TRBV7-3 and TRBJ2-6; perhaps TRBD2 as D (6 bases). The CDR3 is 17 residues long. V gave up 5 bases and J gave up 1 base, with 15 bases separating them. Germline CDR1 is SGHTA and CDR2 is FQGTGA. CDR3 in amino acids: CASSPQVEGSGANVLTF. The CDR3 region has the DNA TGTGCCAGCAGCCCTCAGGTGGAGGGTTCTGGGGCCAACGTCCTGACTTTC.

With respect to this clone: Other DNA sequences in this sample translate to the same CDR3. The DNA of the CDR3 is TGCGCCAGCAGCTTAGGGGGGAACCAAGAGACCCAGTACTTC. It codes for CASSLGGNQETQYF. The chain is built from TRBV5-1 and TRBJ2-5, with D possibly called TRBD1 or TRBD2 (6 bases each). Germline-derived CDR1 and CDR2 are SGHRS and YFSETQ. There are 14 residues in the CDR3. V gave up 2 bases and J gave up 0 bases, with 8 bases separating them. The entire variable domain, with the rest obtained from reference TRBV5-1 and TRBJ2-5, is as follows: KAGVTQTPRYLIKTRGQQVTLSCSPISGHRSVSWYQQTPGQGLQFLFEYFSETQRNKGNFPGRFSGRQFSNSRSEMNVSTLELGDSALYLCASSLGGNQETQYFGPGTRLLVL.

The chain couples TRBV7-6 to TRBJ1-4, with 9 positions matching TRBD1. The CDR3 is made up of 16 amino acids. Trimming at V came to 4 bases and at J to 6 bases, leaving 9 bases not matched to a gene. From germline, CDR1 is SGHVS and CDR2 FNYEAQ. CDR3 sequence reads: CASSSPLRDRDEKLFF. CDR3 coding DNA: TGTGCCAGCAGCTCTCCCCTCCGGGACAGGGATGAAAAACTGTTTTTT.

The chain joins TRBV6-6 to TRBJ2-3; D is uncertain. This CDR3 contains 14 residues. V was shortened by 6 bases and J by 1 base, with 11 bases between the two germline ends. The germline gives CDR1 MNHNY, CDR2 SVGAGI (reference sequence). The CDR3 here is CASSHSAGTDTQYF. The CDR3, as DNA: TGTGCCAGCAGCCACTCGGCGGGCACAGATACGCAGTATTTT.

Regarding this clone: The sample contains more than one DNA sequence encoding this CDR3. The chain uses TRBV5-1 and TRBJ1-5, with 9 bases lining up with TRBD1. V lost 5 bases, J lost 5 bases, and 5 bases stayed unmatched. The germline gives CDR1 SGHRS, CDR2 YFSETQ. This CDR3 has 14 amino acids. In nucleotides, the CDR3 is TGCGCCAGCAGTCTGGACAGGGGCGATCAGCCCCAGCATTTT. It is translated as CASSLDRGDQPQHF.

This clone has just a few counts. The same CDR3 also results from other DNA sequences found in this sample. This sequence joins TRBV7-2 and TRBJ2-7, with D perhaps TRBD2 (6 bases). This CDR3 is built from 14 residues. V lost 3 bases and J 0 bases, leaving 9 bases between the germline ends. In germline, CDR1 is SGHTA, CDR2 FQGNSA. This chain's CDR3 is CASSFGGSSYEQYF. The DNA of the CDR3 is TGTGCCAGCAGCTTTGGGGGGAGCTCCTACGAGCAGTACTTC.

This chain joins TRBV5-4 and TRBJ2-3; D is unresolved. The germline V and J ends were trimmed by 6 bases and 1 base, with 12 bases remaining between them. The CDR3 is 14 residues long. Germline V gives CDR1 SGHNT, CDR2 YYREEE (reference sequence). CDR3 sequence: CASTVNSGTDTQYF. The CDR3 coding sequence is TGTGCCAGCACCGTTAATTCTGGCACAGATACGCAGTATTTT.

This rearrangement joins TRBV10-3 to TRBJ2-4; D not resolved. CDR1 is ENHRY, CDR2 SYGVKD, per germline. The CDR3 has 13 residues. V was shortened by 2 bases and J by 8 bases, with 10 bases between the two germline ends. The CDR3 here is CAISEPTLHIQYF. The CDR3, as DNA: TGTGCCATCAGTGAGCCGACGTTGCACATTCAGTACTTC.

The chain combines TRBV19 with TRBJ2-7; TRBD1 matches 12 bases. The germline gives CDR1 LNHDA, CDR2 SQIVND (reference sequence). V trimming: 6 bases; J trimming: 5 bases; junction bases outside the gene matches: 5. CDR3 length: 14 residues. CDR3 nucleotides: TGTGCCAGTAGCCCGGGGACAGGGGGCAACGAGCAGTACTTC. It is translated as CASSPGTGGNEQYF.

The genes are TRBV5-4 and TRBJ1-2, with TRBD1 matching 7 bases. The CDR3 runs 14 residues. The germline V gene has CDR1 SGHNT and CDR2 YYREEE (reference sequence). J gave up 2 bases and V 3 bases, and 4 bases lay outside the gene matches. In DNA, the CDR3 is TGTGCCAGCAGCTCCCAGACAGGGAACTATGGCTACACCTTC. It specifies CASSSQTGNYGYTF.

A note on this clone: The sample holds other DNA sequences that translate to the same CDR3. This chain uses TRBV7-2 with TRBJ2-1, with 8 bases matching TRBD2. The V and J ends lost 0 bases and 2 bases, in that order; junction bases with no gene match: 0. This CDR3 has 15 residues. Looked up from germline, CDR1 is SGHTA and CDR2 is FQGNSA. The CDR3 is CASSLASGTYNEQFF. CDR3 in DNA: TGTGCCAGCAGCTTAGCTAGCGGGACCTACAATGAGCAGTTCTTC.

This chain links TRBV15 with TRBJ2-7; 10 bases align to TRBD1. V shed 5 bases and J 4 bases; nucleotides not matched to a gene: 8. Germline V CDR1 and CDR2: LNHNV, YYDKDF (reference sequence). The CDR3 contains 15 residues. The CDR3 here is CATSDRDRGIYEQYF. CDR3 bases: TGTGCCACCAGCGACCGGGACAGGGGAATATACGAGCAGTACTTC.

The chain combines TRBV11-3 with TRBJ1-6, with unresolved D. CDR1 SGHNT and CDR2 YENEEA come from the germline V gene. This CDR3 region has 13 residues. V was pared by 0 bases and J by 9 bases, with 6 bases between. As DNA, the CDR3 is TGTGCCAGCAGCTTAGATCTAGGTTCACCCCTCCACTTT. Translated: CASSLDLGSPLHF.

The rearrangement joins TRBV2 to TRBJ1-1; 9 positions match TRBD1. CDR3 length: 14 residues. From germline, CDR1 is SNHLY and CDR2 FYNNEI. V lost 7 bases, J lost 1 base, and 4 bases stayed unmatched. Here the CDR3 DNA reads TGTGCCAGCAAGTCGGGACAGGGGAACACTGAAGCTTTCTTT. Its translation is CASKSGQGNTEAFF. The full variable domain, rest sourced from reference TRBV2 and TRBJ1-1, is EPEVTQTPSHQVTQMGQEVILRCVPISNHLYFYWYRQILGQKVEFLVSFYNNEISEKSEIFDDQFSVERPDGSNFTLKIRSTKLEDSAMYFCASKSGQGNTEAFFGQGTRLTVV.

This sequence joins TRBV11-3 and TRBJ1-4, with 10 bases matching TRBD1. The germline V gene has CDR1 SGHNT and CDR2 YENEEA. The CDR3 extends over 16 amino acids. The ends lost 1 base at V and 6 bases at J; junction bases unmatched: 5. CDR3 nucleotides: TGTGCCAGCAGCTTAGGAGGACAGGGGGGGGATGAAAAACTGTTTTTT. Protein: CASSLGGQGGDEKLFF.

This chain links TRBV11-2 with TRBJ2-7, with 14 bases matching TRBD2. The J segment lost 6 bases and the V segment lost 5 bases, leaving 9 bases of the junction unmatched. Germline CDR1 reads SGHAT; CDR2 reads FQNNGV. This CDR3 is built from 16 residues. The CDR3 nucleotides read TGTGCCAGCAGCGACCCACGGACTAGCGGGAGGTTCGAGCAGTACTTC. It codes for CASSDPRTSGRFEQYF.